A selection of T cell receptor beta chains follows, all from one sample in a study of T cell responses to AZD1222 COVID-19 vaccine. The data were produced by immunoSEQ multiplex PCR, yet TCRdb's version contains in-frame clones alone and is incomplete. This sample has 90,000 to 150,000 clones, with about 89% found just once. The sample was peripheral blood, taken on day 0 of AZD1222 vaccination. The source is an adult in good health. The CDR3 runs from the conserved cysteine through the conserved F or W. Each record gives: D gene, J gene, clone size, V gene, CDR3 protein, CDR3 DNA. The D gene is left open where the match is weak. Clone size is shown for a subset of rows, as once, few, many or a class of expanded clone.

d_call: .; j_call: TRBJ2-5; clone_size: .; v_call: TRBV19; cdr3_aa: CASSSRRRAQETQYF; cdr3_nt: TGTGCCAGTAGTTCTCGCCGGAGGGCTCAAGAGACCCAGTACTTC
d_call: TRBD2; j_call: TRBJ2-5; clone_size: once; v_call: TRBV10-3; cdr3_aa: CAISGRGGEETQYF; cdr3_nt: TGTGCCATCAGTGGCCGGGGAGGGGAAGAGACCCAGTACTTC
d_call: .; j_call: TRBJ1-1; clone_size: .; v_call: TRBV29-1; cdr3_aa: CSVENFGQGRGTEAFF; cdr3_nt: TGCAGCGTTGAAAACTTTGGGCAGGGGCGAGGAACTGAAGCTTTCTTT
d_call: .; j_call: TRBJ1-2; clone_size: once; v_call: TRBV24-1; cdr3_aa: CATSDPRKINYGYTF; cdr3_nt: TGTGCCACCAGTGACCCCAGGAAGATTAACTATGGCTACACCTTC
d_call: .; j_call: TRBJ1-5; clone_size: .; v_call: TRBV7-2; cdr3_aa: CASSLVGTNSNQPQHF; cdr3_nt: TGTGCCAGCAGCTTAGTAGGGACAAATAGCAATCAGCCCCAGCATTTT
d_call: .; j_call: TRBJ1-3; clone_size: .; v_call: TRBV28; cdr3_aa: CASSLVVGTAGNTIYF; cdr3_nt: TGTGCCAGCAGTTTAGTAGTAGGAACAGCTGGAAACACCATATATTTT
d_call: .; j_call: TRBJ2-7; clone_size: .; v_call: TRBV5-1; cdr3_aa: CASSLGLGAVHEQYF; cdr3_nt: TGCGCCAGCAGCTTGGGTTTAGGGGCGGTACACGAGCAGTACTTC
d_call: .; j_call: TRBJ2-5; clone_size: .; v_call: TRBV27; cdr3_aa: CATSDPPGETQYF; cdr3_nt: TGTGCCACCTCGGACCCCCCGGGGGAGACCCAGTACTTC
d_call: .; j_call: TRBJ1-5; clone_size: .; v_call: TRBV19; cdr3_aa: CASSNPLGQPQHF; cdr3_nt: TGTGCCAGTAGTAACCCCCTAGGACAGCCCCAGCATTTT
d_call: .; j_call: TRBJ2-7; clone_size: .; v_call: TRBV27; cdr3_aa: CASSSLGYEQYF; cdr3_nt: TGTGCCAGCAGTTCCCTGGGCTACGAGCAGTACTTC
d_call: TRBD1; j_call: TRBJ1-2; clone_size: .; v_call: TRBV14; cdr3_aa: CASSQDLDRGPGYTF; cdr3_nt: TGTGCCAGCAGCCAAGATCTTGACAGGGGGCCTGGCTACACCTTC
d_call: TRBD2; j_call: TRBJ2-1; clone_size: .; v_call: TRBV6-2/TRBV6-3; cdr3_aa: CASSPPSGLAGGGSYNEQFF; cdr3_nt: TGTGCCAGCAGTCCCCCATCGGGACTAGCGGGGGGGGGATCCTACAATGAGCAGTTCTTC
d_call: .; j_call: TRBJ2-7; clone_size: .; v_call: TRBV7-8; cdr3_aa: CASSPPRPAYEQYF; cdr3_nt: TGTGCCAGCAGCCCACCGCGCCCAGCCTACGAGCAGTACTTC
d_call: .; j_call: TRBJ2-7; clone_size: .; v_call: TRBV3-1/TRBV3-2; cdr3_aa: CASSQVPRKYEQYF; cdr3_nt: TGTGCCAGCAGCCAAGTCCCAAGGAAGTACGAGCAGTACTTC